This TCR beta chain was captured in a study of cytomegalovirus exposure and HLA in healthy donors. Study overall: The platform used for the approximately 130 validation repertoires matched that of the 500 to 850 first-cohort repertoires, a later analysis reported.

Study-level results: Using the classifier, cytomegalovirus status was reportedly diagnosed with high specificity and sensitivity. The study found most TCR sequences rare, yet found some public TCRs in many donors.

The data were produced by immunoSEQ multiplex PCR, yet TCRdb's version contains in-frame clones alone and is incomplete. The sample contains roughly 59,000 clones, about 95% of which appear only once. As for this clone: Its specificity is unknown.

Germline lookup yields CDR1 LNHNV and CDR2 YYDKDF (reference sequence). The CDR3 runs 19 residues. V lost 0 bases and J lost 3; bases outside the gene matches: 17. The chain has TRBV15 and TRBJ2-7, with 7 positions matching TRBD1. The sequenced sample was PBMCs. The TCR comes from a young woman in good health and CMV-seropositive. For the CDR3, the DNA is TGTGCCACCAGCAGAGATCGCGAGACAGGGATCTGGGGTGACTACGAGCAGTACTTC. Translating it yields CATSRDRETGIWGDYEQYF.